This T cell receptor beta chain was observed in a study of blood T cells in healthy people across ages. Across the study: Capturing about one barcoded beta molecule per two T cells was achieved by template switching.

The second PCR ran about 7 to 12 cycles with a sample-barcoded 5' primer and J-beta primers. Template switching added a 12-random-nucleotide identifier to every cDNA molecule. Each CDR3 protein is one row after TCRdb ran MiXCR on the 5' RACE reads. This table holds about 700,000 distinct CDR3 sequences, less than 40% found once. General observations from the study: Observed TCR beta diversity showed a strong correlation with the percentage of naive T cells as measured by flow cytometry. Unknown CMV status may confound age-related changes in expanded clones.

This clonotype came up many times. No antigen is known for it. Germline V gene lookup returns CDR1 DFQATT and CDR2 SNEGSKA (reference sequence). The V gene lost 5 bases and the J gene lost 2 bases, with 19 bases spanning the gap. The CDR3 spans 15 residues. The sequencing sample was made of blood. This receptor was identified in a woman of 80 years or more in good health. The genes are TRBV20-1 and TRBJ2-7; possibly TRBD1 for D (5 bases). CDR3 coding DNA: TGCAGTGCTCCTCAACCTCTGAAGGGGACCTACGAGCAGTACTTC. The encoded protein is CSAPQPLKGTYEQYF.